This TCR beta chain was obtained from a study of patients and donors after allogeneic stem cell transplantation. Via MiXCR, TCRdb re-called the RT-PCR reads, giving one row per CDR3 protein. In the table there are a few hundred thousand distinct CDR3 sequences, around 40% of which are singletons. The CDR3 runs to 16 residues. Germline CDR1 SGDLS, CDR2 YYNGEE. With 2 bases removed from V and 5 bases from J, the gap between germline ends came to 17 bases. The rearrangement links TRBV9 to TRBJ2-1; D unresolved. The sequence was obtained from a human donor who was either an allogeneic HSCT recipient or a stem cell or donor lymphocyte infusion donor (not recorded which). It is not recorded whose cells these are; they may come from a transplant donor. Sample: blood, either unsorted or a sorted T cell fraction (not recorded which). This CDR3 reads CASSVAGPLSHNEQFF. The CDR3 region has the DNA TGTGCCAGCAGCGTCGCCGGCCCTCTATCCCACAATGAGCAGTTCTTC.